This passage covers 29 T cell receptor beta chains from one sample sequenced in a study of patients and donors after allogeneic stem cell transplantation. TCRdb processed the RT-PCR reads anew with MiXCR; each CDR3 protein has one entry. The sample consists of about 960,000 distinct CDR3 sequences, under 20% of them appearing once. The sequenced sample was blood, either unsorted or a sorted T cell fraction (not recorded which). All receptors come from a human donor who was either an allogeneic HSCT recipient or a stem cell or donor lymphocyte infusion donor (not recorded which). It is not recorded whose cells these are; they may come from a transplant donor.

The chain combines TRBV7-2 with TRBJ2-3; TRBD1 might be the D (5 bases). Trimming stripped 4 bases from V and 4 bases from J, with 9 bases between. The germline gives CDR1 SGHTA, CDR2 FQGNSA. The CDR3 is 13 residues long. The CDR3 DNA sequence: TGTGCCAGCAGCTACACAGGCCCAGATACGCAGTATTTT. It encodes CASSYTGPDTQYF.

This clonotype has a handful of counts. Given a much more abundant clone one base away, this may be a read error. V is TRBV7-3 and J is TRBJ2-7; TRBD1 or TRBD2 may be the D gene (5 bases each). Trimming removed 2 bases from V and 7 bases from J, with 9 bases in between. This CDR3 has 12 residues. Germline lookup yields CDR1 SGHTA and CDR2 FQGTGA. CDR3 loop: CASSLGGKEQYF. The DNA for the CDR3 is TGTGCCAGCAGCTTAGGGGGTAAAGAGCAGTACTTC.

The rearrangement links TRBV2 to TRBJ2-7; TRBD1 matches at 8 bases. The V gene end was trimmed by 5 bases and the J gene end by 2 bases; junction bases not matched to a gene: 8. Per germline, CDR1 SNHLY and CDR2 FYNNEI. This CDR3 has 15 residues. The CDR3 DNA reads as TGTGCCAGCAGTTCCCAGGGGGCATCTGCCTACGAGCAGTACTTC. Translating it yields CASSSQGASAYEQYF.

The J gene is TRBJ2-7, the V gene TRBV20-1, with 7 bases aligning to TRBD2. V was pared by 2 bases and J by 0 bases, with 4 bases of the junction left unmatched. Looked up from germline, CDR1 is DFQATT and CDR2 is SNEGSKA (reference sequence). This CDR3 is built from 14 residues. The DNA of the CDR3 is TGCAGTGCTAGAAAGGGCGGGAGCTCCTACGAGCAGTACTTC. Amino acids: CSARKGGSSYEQYF.

This clonotype was observed a few times. V gene TRBV6-5 combines with J gene TRBJ2-3; the match to TRBD2 covers 8 bases. Germline values: CDR1 MNHEY, CDR2 SVGAGI. Trimming removed 1 base from V and 5 bases from J; junction bases left unmatched: 5. The CDR3 covers 15 residues. The CDR3 DNA reads TGTGCCAGCAGTTACTTCGGGGGGGCGGTAGATACGCAGTATTTT. This translates into CASSYFGGAVDTQYF.

V and J are TRBV6-1 and TRBJ1-1; D remains ambiguous. There are 14 residues in the CDR3. Per the germline V gene, CDR1 is MNHNS and CDR2 is SASEGT. Trimming cost V 8 bases and J 0 bases, with 13 bases left between them. The CDR3 DNA sequence: TGTGCCAGCTGCCACGGTGGCATGAACACTGAAGCTTTCTTT. Amino acids: CASCHGGMNTEAFF.

This clonotype was observed a handful of times. The chain links TRBV11-2 to TRBJ2-1; the D gene is possibly TRBD2 (5 bases). Per germline, CDR1 SGHAT and CDR2 FQNNGV. Trimming took off 7 bases at V and 2 bases at J, with 12 bases between the two ends. This CDR3 is built from 14 residues. The CDR3 loop reads CASIPPGAYNEQFF. The CDR3, as DNA: TGTGCCAGCATCCCACCCGGGGCCTACAATGAGCAGTTCTTC.

This chain joins TRBV5-1 and TRBJ2-7; 7 positions match TRBD1. With V trimmed by 0 bases and J by 3 bases, 18 bases remained unmatched. The germline gives CDR1 SGHRS, CDR2 YFSETQ. The CDR3 loop spans 19 amino acids. The CDR3 here is CASSLADVGGYPAYYEQYF. CDR3 coding DNA: TGCGCCAGCAGCTTGGCCGATGTAGGGGGCTACCCCGCCTACTACGAGCAGTACTTC.

The chain is built from TRBV6-1 and TRBJ2-7; perhaps D is TRBD1 or TRBD2 (6 bases each). CDR3 length equals 15 residues. V was trimmed by 7 bases and J by 2 bases, leaving 18 bases between them. The germline V gene has CDR1 MNHNS and CDR2 SASEGT. CDR3 sequence reads: CASNRGQGLTYEQYF. DNA of the CDR3: TGTGCCAGCAACCGGGGACAAGGACTAACCTACGAGCAGTACTTC.

The chain is built from TRBV20-1 and TRBJ1-6; D possibly corresponds to TRBD1 (6 bases). V lost 0 bases to trimming and J lost 10 bases, with 13 bases between them. This CDR3 comprises 14 residues. Germline V CDR1 and CDR2: DFQATT, SNEGSKA (reference sequence). CDR3 nucleotides: TGCAGTGCTAGAGATCCCAGGGGAGGGTCACCCCTCCACTTT. Encoded protein: CSARDPRGGSPLHF.

The chain uses TRBV4-3 and TRBJ2-1; D is unresolved. CDR3 length equals 16 residues. V was trimmed by 0 bases and J by 3 bases, leaving 12 bases between them. The germline gives CDR1 LGHNA, CDR2 YSLEER. CDR3 coding DNA: TGCGCCAGCAGCCAAGATCGCTCCCTAATCTACAATGAGCAGTTCTTC. Translated: CASSQDRSLIYNEQFF.

This chain links TRBV20-1 with TRBJ2-1, with D possibly being TRBD1 (5 bases). The V end was cut by 0 bases, the J end by 9 bases, with 12 bases between. Germline loops: CDR1 DFQATT, CDR2 SNEGSKA (reference sequence). The CDR3 covers 13 residues. CDR3 residues: CSARDPTEIEQFF. The CDR3 DNA reads as TGCAGTGCTAGAGATCCGACAGAAATTGAGCAGTTCTTC.

This clonotype was detected a few times. The J gene is TRBJ2-3, the V gene TRBV29-1; D might be TRBD2 (5 bases). Germline V gene sequence: CDR1 SQVTM, CDR2 ANQGSEA. Trimming pared 5 bases from V and 0 bases from J, leaving 9 bases between. The CDR3 consists of 13 residues. Written as DNA, the CDR3 is TGCAGCGTTCGCTTAGCGAGCACAGATACGCAGTATTTT. It encodes CSVRLASTDTQYF.

V is TRBV3-1 and J is TRBJ1-4; D might be TRBD1 (5 bases). The V gene's germline CDR1 is LGHDT and CDR2 YNNKEL (reference sequence). V lost 2 bases and J lost 5, with 12 bases in between. This CDR3 contains 15 residues. Here the CDR3 reads CASSQQGSTNEKLFF. The CDR3 region has the DNA TGTGCCAGCAGCCAACAGGGCAGTACCAATGAAAAACTGTTTTTT.

The rearrangement uses TRBV27 and TRBJ2-7; D is unresolved. The CDR3 is 14 amino acids. Per germline, CDR1 MNHEY and CDR2 SMNVEV (reference sequence). Trimming cost V 0 bases and J 3 bases, with 9 bases left between them. CDR3 amino acids: CASSLSRHFYEQYF. The CDR3 nucleotides read TGTGCCAGCAGTTTATCGAGGCACTTCTACGAGCAGTACTTC.

This clonotype was detected only a few times. This chain connects TRBV6-2 or TRBV6-3 to TRBJ1-2; 8 nucleotides match TRBD1. V dropped 6 bases and J dropped 7; count of bases not matched to a gene: 10. In germline, CDR1 is MNHEY, CDR2 SVGEGT. The CDR3 loop spans 14 amino acids. CDR3 nucleotide sequence: TGTGCCAGCAGCCAGACAGGGGCGATCCGTGGCTACACCTTC. Translation: CASSQTGAIRGYTF.

In nucleotides, the CDR3 is TGTGCCAGCAGTCCAGACATTTACGAGCAGTACTTC. Translation: CASSPDIYEQYF. This rearrangement joins TRBV12-3 or TRBV12-4 to TRBJ2-7, with unresolved D. V lost 5 bases and J lost 4, with 9 bases in between. This CDR3 has 12 amino acids.

This clonotype showed up just a few times. The chain has TRBV20-1 and TRBJ1-2; D is uncertain. Germline CDR1 is DFQATT and CDR2 is SNEGSKA (reference sequence). V lost 5 bases to trimming and J lost 4 bases, with 8 bases between them. The CDR3 extends over 11 amino acids. The CDR3, as DNA: TGCAGTGCTGAGAGCCTCTATGGCTACACCTTC. This codes for CSAESLYGYTF.

This clonotype was seen just once. This sequence joins TRBV7-8 and TRBJ2-7; D is ambiguous. The CDR3 spans 14 residues. V lost 3 bases and J 3 bases, leaving 12 bases between the germline ends. Germline V lookup: CDR1 SGHVS, CDR2 FQNEAQ. CDR3 sequence reads: CASSLAPGFYEQYF. The CDR3, as DNA: TGTGCCAGCAGCTTGGCGCCCGGGTTCTACGAGCAGTACTTC. Supplemented by reference TRBV7-8 and TRBJ2-7, the full variable domain reads GAGVSQSPRYKVAKRGQDVALRCDPISGHVSLFWYQQALGQGPEFLTYFQNEAQLDKSGLPSDRFFAERPEGSVSTLKIQRTQQEDSAVYLCASSLAPGFYEQYFGPGTRLTVT.

The DNA for the CDR3 is TGCGCCAGCAGCTTCCGGGGAGAAAACACAGATACGCAGTATTTT. It specifies CASSFRGENTDTQYF. The chain links TRBV5-1 to TRBJ2-3; possible D gene TRBD2, 5 bases. This CDR3 is built from 15 residues. Looked up from germline, CDR1 is SGHRS and CDR2 is YFSETQ. The V end lost 2 bases, the J end lost 2 bases, and 12 bases lay between the germline ends.

The sample holds a few counts of this clonotype. CDR3 DNA: TGTGCCAGCAGTCTTGGGACATCAGAGGGTGGCTACACCTTC. It translates to CASSLGTSEGGYTF. This chain joins TRBV12-3 or TRBV12-4 and TRBJ1-2; maybe TRBD1 (6 bases). V dropped 5 bases and J dropped 7 bases, with 17 bases sitting between them. This CDR3 has 14 amino acids.

The genes are TRBV12-3 or TRBV12-4 and TRBJ1-2; 10 nucleotides align to TRBD1. Trimming at V came to 3 bases and at J to 7 bases, leaving 5 bases not matched to a gene. The CDR3 extends over 14 amino acids. The chain's CDR3 is CASSLGQGRSGYTF. The CDR3 nucleotides read TGTGCCAGCAGTTTGGGACAGGGGAGGAGTGGCTACACCTTC.

In its sample, this clonotype was seen a few times. CDR3 nucleotide sequence: TGTGCCAGCAGCCTGTTGACAGACTTCTCTGGAAACACCATATATTTT. This encodes CASSLLTDFSGNTIYF. The gene calls are TRBV5-6 and TRBJ1-3, with TRBD1 as a possible D gene (5 bases). The V end was cut by 4 bases, the J end by 0 bases, with 14 bases between. This CDR3 region has 16 residues. The germline V gene encodes CDR1 SGHDT and CDR2 YYEEEE.

The chain carries TRBV20-1 and TRBJ2-1; 8 bases fit TRBD2. The CDR3 totals 14 residues. J lost 4 bases, V lost 6 bases, and 8 bases had no gene match. Germline values: CDR1 DFQATT, CDR2 SNEGSKA (reference sequence). CDR3 bases: TGCAGTGCCGTCGGGACTAGAAAATACAATGAGCAGTTCTTC. Its protein product is CSAVGTRKYNEQFF.

V is TRBV29-1 and J is TRBJ1-1; D is perhaps TRBD1 (6 bases). The CDR3 is 15 amino acids. Looked up from germline, CDR1 is SQVTM and CDR2 is ANQGSEA. V was shortened by 7 bases and J by 2 bases, with 20 bases between the two germline ends. The CDR3 nucleotides read TGCAGCGCGGACAGTGGGAAAACTCAAAACACTGAAGCTTTCTTT. Amino acids: CSADSGKTQNTEAFF.

This clonotype has a count of ten or more. The V and J genes are TRBV7-6 and TRBJ2-1; D is perhaps TRBD2 (5 bases). Germline CDR1 reads SGHVS; CDR2 reads FNYEAQ. Trimming took 4 bases from V and 0 from J, leaving 7 bases between them. The CDR3 consists of 14 residues. DNA for the CDR3: TGTGCCAGCAGCTCCACTAGCTCCTACAATGAGCAGTTCTTC. Residues: CASSSTSSYNEQFF.

This clonotype was found many times. The chain is built from TRBV5-1 and TRBJ2-4; D uncertain. V was pared by 1 base and J by 2 bases, with 7 bases between. Germline CDR1 reads SGHRS; CDR2 reads YFSETQ. The CDR3 has 14 amino acids. The CDR3 DNA sequence: TGCGCCAGCAGCTTGCTCGCAACCAAAAACATTCAGTACTTC. As protein: CASSLLATKNIQYF.

This clonotype was picked up a small number of times. The rearrangement links TRBV3-1 to TRBJ2-3; a possible D gene is TRBD1 (6 bases). CDR1 and CDR2 from the germline V gene are LGHDT and YNNKEL (reference sequence). This CDR3 spans 14 amino acids. V lost 1 base and J 4 bases, leaving 9 bases between the germline ends. The CDR3 DNA sequence: TGTGCCAGCAGCCAAGGAAGGGGGTCAGATACGCAGTATTTT. It translates to CASSQGRGSDTQYF.

This clonotype has only one observation. V usage is TRBV11-1 and J usage is TRBJ2-2; 9 bases agree with TRBD2. The length of the CDR3 is 15 residues. CDR1 SGHAT and CDR2 FQDESV come from the germline V gene (reference sequence). J lost 3 bases, V lost 5 bases, and 4 bases had no gene match. The CDR3 DNA is TGTGCCAGCAGCCGGACTAGCGTCTACACCGGGGAGCTGTTTTTT. Its translation is CASSRTSVYTGELFF.